This T cell receptor beta chain was sequenced for a study of STAT3 mutations in large granular lymphocyte leukemia. Study-level findings and limits: No sample exists from the first appearance of each clone. TCR clonotype switching after therapy occurred in about 30% of the 18 patients. Every T-cell large granular lymphocyte leukemia patient had at least one immunodominant TCR beta clonotype.

Method: immunoSEQ multiplex PCR; TCRdb's copy keeps in-frame clones and lacks some. The top ten clones hold about half of a sample with 6,000 to 9,500 clones, 91% of them seen once. Concerning this clone: What it binds is not known.

Trimming took off 5 bases at V and 4 bases at J, with 15 bases between the two ends. This CDR3 spans 15 amino acids. From germline, CDR1 is MDHEN and CDR2 SYDVKM. The receptor was isolated from a man over 45 with T-cell large granular lymphocyte leukemia. Some clones in this sample may be carry-over from other donors' samples. The V and J genes are TRBV28 and TRBJ1-5, with D unresolved. The sequenced sample consisted of peripheral blood mononuclear cells. CDR3 nucleotide sequence: TGTGCCAGCAGTCTCTCCGCGGGCCCTAATCAGCCCCAGCATTTT. Its protein is CASSLSAGPNQPQHF.